The rows below give T cell receptor beta chains drawn from one sample of a study of blood T cell repertoires in COVID-19. The repertoire was sequenced with immunoSEQ multiplex PCR; TCRdb's copy has only in-frame clones and lacks some. The sample includes about 200,000 clones, roughly 88% seen only once; the top ten take less than 7.5%. The sequencing input was peripheral blood. The receptors were sampled from a woman aged 40 to 50 who had recovered from COVID-19. CDR3s include the opening cysteine and the closing phenylalanine or tryptophan. The order of the fields is D gene, J gene, clone size, V gene, CDR3 protein, CDR3 DNA. The D gene is left open where the match is weak. Some rows have no size entry. The others give once, few or many, or a class for an expanded clone.

D gene: -
J gene: TRBJ2-1
clone size: -
V gene: TRBV28
CDR3 protein: CASSLYTSTYNEQFF
CDR3 DNA: TGTGCCAGCAGTTTATATACTAGCACCTACAATGAGCAGTTCTTC

D gene: TRBD2
J gene: TRBJ2-1
clone size: -
V gene: TRBV7-9
CDR3 protein: CASSSELAGIYNEQFF
CDR3 DNA: TGTGCCAGCAGCTCAGAACTAGCGGGAATTTACAATGAGCAGTTCTTC

D gene: -
J gene: TRBJ2-3
clone size: -
V gene: TRBV4-2
CDR3 protein: CASSQVASTISTDTQYF
CDR3 DNA: TGTGCCAGCAGCCAAGTCGCCAGTACGATAAGCACAGATACGCAGTATTTT

D gene: -
J gene: TRBJ1-2
clone size: -
V gene: TRBV4-3
CDR3 protein: CASSQASRDYGYTF
CDR3 DNA: TGCGCCAGCAGCCAAGCGAGCAGGGACTATGGCTACACCTTC

D gene: TRBD2
J gene: TRBJ2-2
clone size: -
V gene: TRBV5-1
CDR3 protein: CASSFLAGENTGELFF
CDR3 DNA: TGCGCCAGCAGCTTCCTAGCGGGGGAGAACACCGGGGAGCTGTTTTTT

D gene: -
J gene: TRBJ2-7
clone size: -
V gene: TRBV19
CDR3 protein: CATQSGPYEQYF
CDR3 DNA: TGTGCCACCCAAAGCGGGCCTTACGAGCAGTACTTC

D gene: -
J gene: TRBJ2-5
clone size: -
V gene: TRBV30
CDR3 protein: CAWSVNRETQYF
CDR3 DNA: TGTGCCTGGAGTGTAAATCGAGAGACCCAGTACTTC

D gene: -
J gene: TRBJ1-6
clone size: -
V gene: TRBV3-1/TRBV3-2
CDR3 protein: CASSHGRGNSPLHF
CDR3 DNA: TGTGCCAGCAGCCATGGCAGGGGAAATTCACCCCTCCACTTT

D gene: -
J gene: TRBJ1-2
clone size: -
V gene: TRBV6-6
CDR3 protein: CASRETGVDYTF
CDR3 DNA: TGTGCCAGCAGGGAGACAGGCGTCGACTACACCTTC

D gene: -
J gene: TRBJ2-7
clone size: once
V gene: TRBV6-5
CDR3 protein: CASSPPAGLQYEQYF
CDR3 DNA: TGTGCCAGCAGTCCTCCTGCGGGACTCCAGTACGAGCAGTACTTC

D gene: TRBD1
J gene: TRBJ2-3
clone size: -
V gene: TRBV15
CDR3 protein: CATSRDLARQGARDTQYF
CDR3 DNA: TGTGCCACCAGCAGAGATCTCGCGAGACAGGGGGCGAGGGATACGCAGTATTTT

D gene: -
J gene: TRBJ1-1
clone size: -
V gene: TRBV6-5
CDR3 protein: CASSYSRTEDTEAFF
CDR3 DNA: TGTGCCAGCAGTTACTCACGGACAGAGGACACTGAAGCTTTCTTT

D gene: -
J gene: TRBJ2-1
clone size: -
V gene: TRBV7-2
CDR3 protein: CASSLRPNEQFF
CDR3 DNA: TGTGCCAGCAGCCTGAGGCCCAATGAGCAGTTCTTC

D gene: -
J gene: TRBJ1-2
clone size: -
V gene: TRBV10-3
CDR3 protein: CAISELADYGYTF
CDR3 DNA: TGTGCCATCAGTGAGTTGGCCGACTATGGCTACACCTTC

D gene: -
J gene: TRBJ2-3
clone size: once
V gene: TRBV29-1
CDR3 protein: CSVGLVHGDTQYF
CDR3 DNA: TGCAGCGTTGGACTGGTCCACGGAGATACGCAGTATTTT

D gene: -
J gene: TRBJ2-5
clone size: -
V gene: TRBV7-2
CDR3 protein: CASSLGSTSLETQYF
CDR3 DNA: TGTGCCAGCAGCTTAGGATCGACTAGTTTGGAGACCCAGTACTTC

D gene: -
J gene: TRBJ2-7
clone size: -
V gene: TRBV7-2
CDR3 protein: CASSLATESSYEQYF
CDR3 DNA: TGTGCCAGCAGCTTGGCGACAGAAAGCTCCTACGAGCAGTACTTC

D gene: -
J gene: TRBJ1-5
clone size: -
V gene: TRBV2
CDR3 protein: CASSPDRYNQPQHF
CDR3 DNA: TGTGCCAGCAGCCCTGACAGGTACAATCAGCCCCAGCATTTT

D gene: TRBD2
J gene: TRBJ2-7
clone size: -
V gene: TRBV4-3
CDR3 protein: CASSRSGRAYEQYF
CDR3 DNA: TGCGCCAGCAGCCGTAGCGGGAGGGCCTACGAGCAGTACTTC

D gene: -
J gene: TRBJ2-5
clone size: -
V gene: TRBV7-3
CDR3 protein: CASSPVGAGETQYF
CDR3 DNA: TGTGCCAGCAGCCCAGTGGGGGCCGGGGAGACCCAGTACTTC

D gene: TRBD1
J gene: TRBJ1-4
clone size: -
V gene: TRBV6-5
CDR3 protein: CASSYRGLTGREKLFF
CDR3 DNA: TGTGCCAGCAGTTACAGGGGATTGACAGGGAGGGAAAAACTGTTTTTT

D gene: TRBD2
J gene: TRBJ2-1
clone size: -
V gene: TRBV18
CDR3 protein: CASSWSAGDYNEQFF
CDR3 DNA: TGTGCCAGCTCGTGGAGCGCGGGGGACTACAATGAGCAGTTCTTC

D gene: -
J gene: TRBJ2-7
clone size: -
V gene: TRBV6-5
CDR3 protein: CASSLQGYEQYF
CDR3 DNA: TGTGCCAGCAGCCTCCAGGGCTACGAGCAGTACTTC

D gene: TRBD1
J gene: TRBJ2-3
clone size: once
V gene: TRBV19
CDR3 protein: CASSNRGPSTDTQYF
CDR3 DNA: TGTGCCAGTAGTAACAGGGGGCCCAGCACAGATACGCAGTATTTT

D gene: TRBD2
J gene: TRBJ2-1
clone size: -
V gene: TRBV12-3/TRBV12-4
CDR3 protein: CASSPQRENEQFF
CDR3 DNA: TGTGCCAGCAGTCCTCAGCGGGAGAATGAGCAGTTCTTC

D gene: -
J gene: TRBJ2-5
clone size: -
V gene: TRBV7-7
CDR3 protein: CASSLSWQVQETQYF
CDR3 DNA: TGTGCCAGCAGCTTGAGTTGGCAGGTACAAGAGACCCAGTACTTC

D gene: -
J gene: TRBJ1-2
clone size: -
V gene: TRBV27
CDR3 protein: CASSLRQGFSTNYGYTF
CDR3 DNA: TGTGCCAGCAGTTTAAGGCAGGGGTTCTCGACTAACTATGGCTACACCTTC

D gene: -
J gene: TRBJ1-5
clone size: -
V gene: TRBV28
CDR3 protein: CASSFMRGPDQPQHF
CDR3 DNA: TGTGCCAGCAGCTTTATGCGGGGTCCGGACCAGCCCCAGCATTTT

D gene: -
J gene: TRBJ2-7
clone size: -
V gene: TRBV27
CDR3 protein: CASSPGAYYEQYF
CDR3 DNA: TGTGCCAGCAGTCCTGGGGCCTACTACGAGCAGTACTTC

D gene: TRBD2
J gene: TRBJ2-2
clone size: -
V gene: TRBV7-3
CDR3 protein: CASSSPGTSGRRGRPGELFF
CDR3 DNA: TGTGCCAGCAGCTCGCCCGGGACTAGCGGGAGGAGGGGTAGGCCCGGGGAGCTGTTTTTT

D gene: TRBD2
J gene: TRBJ2-1
clone size: -
V gene: TRBV5-1
CDR3 protein: CASSVEPTSGRTSYNEQFF
CDR3 DNA: TGCGCCAGCAGCGTTGAACCGACTAGCGGGAGGACCTCCTACAATGAGCAGTTCTTC

D gene: -
J gene: TRBJ2-1
clone size: -
V gene: TRBV21-1
CDR3 protein: CASSPGLAGDNEQFF
CDR3 DNA: TGTGCCAGCAGCCCGGGACTAGCGGGGGACAATGAGCAGTTCTTC

D gene: -
J gene: TRBJ2-7
clone size: -
V gene: TRBV4-3
CDR3 protein: CASSRLASPSYEQYF
CDR3 DNA: TGCGCCAGCAGCCGGCTAGCGTCGCCCTCCTACGAGCAGTACTTC

D gene: -
J gene: TRBJ2-7
clone size: once
V gene: TRBV19
CDR3 protein: CASSPWGESYEQYF
CDR3 DNA: TGTGCCAGTAGTCCCTGGGGGGAGTCCTACGAGCAGTACTTC

D gene: TRBD1
J gene: TRBJ1-1
clone size: -
V gene: TRBV27
CDR3 protein: CASSALTGGVTEAFF
CDR3 DNA: TGTGCCAGCAGTGCCCTAACAGGGGGGGTCACTGAAGCTTTCTTT

D gene: -
J gene: TRBJ2-5
clone size: -
V gene: TRBV7-8
CDR3 protein: CASSLASGTQYF
CDR3 DNA: TGTGCCAGCAGCTTAGCGTCGGGGACCCAGTACTTC

D gene: -
J gene: TRBJ1-1
clone size: -
V gene: TRBV5-1
CDR3 protein: CASSWNPGTSTEAFF
CDR3 DNA: TGCGCCAGCAGCTGGAACCCCGGGACATCCACTGAAGCTTTCTTT

D gene: TRBD2
J gene: TRBJ2-7
clone size: -
V gene: TRBV7-8
CDR3 protein: CASSQPGLGHSYEQYF
CDR3 DNA: TGTGCCAGCAGCCAACCGGGACTAGGTCACTCCTACGAGCAGTACTTC

D gene: TRBD2
J gene: TRBJ2-1
clone size: -
V gene: TRBV7-6
CDR3 protein: CASSSLAGGQHNEQFF
CDR3 DNA: TGTGCCAGCAGTTCCCTAGCGGGAGGGCAACACAATGAGCAGTTCTTC

D gene: -
J gene: TRBJ1-2
clone size: -
V gene: TRBV30
CDR3 protein: CAWSSEQGPMGYGYTF
CDR3 DNA: TGTGCCTGGAGTTCAGAACAGGGCCCGATGGGCTATGGCTACACCTTC

D gene: TRBD1
J gene: TRBJ1-5
clone size: -
V gene: TRBV28
CDR3 protein: CASSPNDRAINQPQHF
CDR3 DNA: TGTGCCAGCAGTCCGAACGACAGGGCGATCAATCAGCCCCAGCATTTT

D gene: -
J gene: TRBJ1-3
clone size: -
V gene: TRBV7-2
CDR3 protein: CASSPDLGILGNTIYF
CDR3 DNA: TGTGCCAGCAGCCCGGACCTCGGGATATTAGGAAACACCATATATTTT

D gene: TRBD2
J gene: TRBJ2-3
clone size: few
V gene: TRBV7-2
CDR3 protein: CASSPQLAGGATQYF
CDR3 DNA: TGTGCCAGCAGCCCTCAATTAGCGGGGGGAGCTACGCAGTATTTT

D gene: TRBD1
J gene: TRBJ1-2
clone size: -
V gene: TRBV28
CDR3 protein: CASSTPTGGHGYTF
CDR3 DNA: TGTGCCAGCAGTACCCCGACAGGGGGACATGGCTACACCTTC

D gene: TRBD1
J gene: TRBJ2-6
clone size: -
V gene: TRBV27
CDR3 protein: CASSPSGGIAGANVLTF
CDR3 DNA: TGTGCCAGCAGTCCATCAGGGGGCATAGCTGGGGCCAACGTCCTGACTTTC